The clone carrying this T cell receptor beta chain was seen at least ten times. The target antigen is unknown. Each cDNA molecule carried a unique molecular identifier. TCRdb independently ran MiXCR on the 5' RACE reads; one entry per CDR3 protein. The sample has 25,000 to 35,000 distinct CDR3 sequences, 6% to 7% seen once; the top ten hold 2.5% to 3%. The entry originates in a study of early T cells in non-severe SARS-CoV-2 infection. Study-level information: The study sequenced bulk RNA from unsorted whole blood, with chains unpaired. The study, taken as a whole, reports: Private and CD4 specificities were missed by VDJdb matching, which favored anti-spike CD8 responses.

The CDR3 loop spans 12 amino acids. Germline CDR1 and CDR2: LNHDA and SQIVND (reference sequence). V lost 2 bases, J lost 8 bases, and 2 bases stayed unmatched. J is TRBJ1-2 and V is TRBV19; 7 nucleotides line up with TRBD1. The TCR sequence derives from an adult who was a healthcare worker with PCR-confirmed SARS-CoV-2 infection or an uninfected control (not recorded which). Input material: whole blood. CDR3 in DNA: TGTGCCAGTAGTATAAAAGGGGGCGGCTACACCTTC. It is translated as CASSIKGGGYTF.